This T cell receptor (beta chain) originates from a study of cytomegalovirus exposure and HLA in healthy donors (dated by TCRdb to the late 2010s). About the full investigation: An earlier analysis of roughly 500 of the donors reported approximately 270 Gb of sequence data and roughly 110 million unique TCR beta sequences from 150 million to 200 million T cells. Around 300 gigabases of sequencing data and tens of millions of unique TCR sequences were included in an early release covering about 700 HLA-typed donors. Of the roughly 390 genotyped donors, approximately 80% were placed in the genetic ancestry cluster associated with self-reported Caucasian donors. The study aimed to test whether cataloging public T cell receptors could reveal signatures of past pathogen exposure. The T cell repertoires of under 750 subjects were profiled by immunosequencing and related to cytomegalovirus serostatus. A separate validation cohort of 90 to 150 different subjects was used in addition to the roughly 640-subject first cohort. The study combined high-throughput TCR immunosequencing, statistical association of individual TCRs with disease status, and machine learning to predict cytomegalovirus infection status. To study patterns of TCR occurrence, a later analysis re-analyzed previously published TCR beta repertoires from more than 550 donors and added high-resolution HLA genotyping. Rather than using new phenotypic data, the later analysis identified candidate immune exposures from TCR beta sequences and from how often those sequences occurred across donors. In an earlier analysis of around 540 of the donors, high-throughput TCR beta sequencing was used to judge whether each TCR beta V gene segment behaved as functional or pseudogenic. Donor age, sex, ethnicity and CMV serostatus were collected together with the repertoire data. A later genetic analysis took genome-wide SNP genotypes for about three fifths of the 666 donors and used that subset as a discovery cohort. Every repertoire in the discovery cohort had been generated on one and the same sequencing platform. HLA typing covered class I and class II loci at four-digit resolution. The number of donors typed differed by locus, with roughly 629-640 for A, B, C, DRB1 and DQB1, 522 for DQA1, nearly 610 for DPA1, and some 440 for DPB1. A handful of DR-DQ haplotypes were handled as single units for association and clustering because linkage in the cohort was strong. On average, around 230,000 unique TCR beta nucleotide sequences were sequenced per donor among 300 to 500 genotyped donors of the cohort, with 15% to 20% of those sequences being non-productive. On the study overall, not on this receptor specifically: CMV serostatus was the only immune exposure information available for the cohort. According to the authors, the approach could potentially be generalized to other disease states and immunological phenotypes. When HLA alleles, especially DR and DQ, strongly co-occurred, TCR associations were difficult to assign to individual alleles. In a later analysis, TCR association rates were found to vary across HLA loci, with the most associated TCRs seen for DRB1 alleles and the fewest for HLA-C alleles. A group of highly shared sequence variants was considered likely to be a technical artifact of the sequencing pipeline. A later genetic analysis associated a missense DCLRE1C variant with V-gene and J-gene trimming of TCR beta chains, and an independent cohort replicated the association. The classifier was reported to diagnose cytomegalovirus status with high specificity and sensitivity in both the original cohort and the validation cohort. A later analysis reported that several top co-occurrence clusters appeared linked to parvovirus B19, influenza, CMV and Epstein-Barr virus. Correlated functional status among segregating V segments might be attributable to linkage disequilibrium, but an unknown experimental factor could not be ruled out. In the study, around 160 TCR beta chains were listed as associated with cytomegalovirus. A later analysis found that HLA-associated TCR beta chains were more clonally expanded and had lower generation probabilities than equally common non-associated chains. HLA typing was unavailable for some donors at each locus, so association tests used only the typed subset. Only TCR beta chains were sequenced in this cohort, and the absence of alpha or paired-chain data limited detectable features. While some public TCRs were present in many individuals, most TCR sequences turned up only very rarely across donors. Because counts were too low, some 17 rarely observed V segments, including chromosome 9 orphons, were excluded from the earlier analysis of some 540 of the donors. Roughly uniform sequencing depth across donors was assumed in presence/absence analyses, although this assumption may not hold. In vitro tests confirmed that a few of the cytomegalovirus-associated TCR beta chains recognize cytomegalovirus antigens. In a later genetic analysis, fewer N-insertions in productive TCRs were reported among donors in an Asian-associated ancestry cluster than the approximately 670-donor mean. A later analysis found that most CMV-associated TCR beta chains appeared HLA-restricted, with HLA associations seemingly driven largely by CMV exposure. In an earlier analysis of roughly 500 of the donors, most TCR beta V segments appeared in productive rearrangements about 87% or about 30% of the time, broadly matching IMGT annotations. At a false discovery rate of 0.05, a later analysis linked approximately 18,000 TCR beta sequences to specific HLA alleles. Some IMGT-functional V segments, including TRBV6-2 and TRBV6-3, could not be told apart with the 87-base-pair reads, so those segments were excluded. A further reported finding was that TCR beta sequences accurately predicted the HLA-A and HLA-B alleles for most subjects in the first cohort.

The library was built by means of the immunoSEQ multiplex PCR assay. The multiplex PCR relied on a mix of 60 forward primers for TCR Vbeta segments and 13 reverse primers for TCR Jbeta segments. A multiplex PCR assay on genomic DNA amplified the CDR3 region of rearranged TCR beta genes. The amplified TCR beta libraries were sequenced on the Illumina HiSeq System as 87-base-pair reads. Concerning the study's data processing: In a later analysis, tens of millions of unique TCR beta chains were counted across the approximately 640 repertoires, and around 10 million of these chains were shared by at least two donors. A nearest-neighbor algorithm error-corrected the raw reads and collapsed the reads into unique sequences, merging closely related sequences to remove PCR and sequencing errors. To assign V, D and J gene segments, CDR3 sequences were aligned to IMGT reference sequences. For a sequence to be retained, at least a six-nucleotide match to both a V gene segment and a J gene segment was required. Rearrangements were classified as productive when the CDR3 lacked stop codons and remained in frame with V and J, and all other rearrangements were classified as non-productive. CDR3 was defined by IMGT convention, running from the second conserved V-encoded cysteine to the conserved J-encoded phenylalanine. The earlier analysis of roughly 590 of the donors excluded any sequence lacking an unambiguous match to a single V gene segment. In an earlier analysis of several hundred of the donors, V segments were called functional above 56.7% productive rearrangements and were called segregating when the between-donor standard deviation exceeded 5%. To diagnose cytomegalovirus status from the catalog of TCR beta chain sequences, a statistical classification framework was built. V and J gene assignment, in a later analysis, came from comparing TCR nucleotide sequences with IMGT/GENE-DB human TR gene sequences. In a later analysis, CDR3 sequences and most-parsimonious VDJ recombination scenarios were assigned using the TCRdist pipeline. A later analysis defined each TCR beta chain by its CDR3 amino acid sequence plus V-gene family, and excluded reads lacking a unique V-gene family. To address suspected cross-contamination and a sequencing artifact, a later analysis removed 592 highly shared, low-generation-probability nucleotide sequences. For each public chain, a later analysis derived a clonal expansion index from normalized ranks of inferred template counts within each repertoire. Generation probabilities in a later analysis came from a VDJ recombination model fitted to out-of-frame rearrangements, and those results were checked against IGoR. Hypergeometric tests were used in a later analysis to score TCR-TCR, TCR-HLA and TCR-CMV co-occurrence, with a repertoire-size bias correction applied to the TCR pairs. False discovery rates were estimated in a later analysis by permuting HLA or CMV assignments 20 times. A later analysis grouped co-occurring TCRs with DBSCAN, adding TCRdist sequence similarity when clustering within HLA-allele-positive subsets. For co-occurrence clustering, repertoires with fewer than 30,000 or more than 120,000 public chains were excluded, along with roughly 5 repertoires with anomalous nucleotide sharing. The immuneACCESS repertoire file appears here via TCRdb, limited to in-frame rearrangements. These files lack a portion of the clones; in checked studies, under half of the deficit traces to unresolved V genes, and the cause of the others is not known. The DNA was the basis for D and trimming; V, J and clone size are from that table. This sample lists around 160,000 clones; approximately 71% were detected once. The ten largest make up roughly 7.6% of the sample.

CDR1 SGHVS and CDR2 FQNEAQ were looked up in the germline V gene. V and J are truncated by 2 bases and 2 bases respectively, leaving an intervening sequence of 9 bases. The CDR3 runs 14 amino acids, cysteine and phenylalanine included. CDR3 DNA is the only sequence kept; it has 42 bases, read in frame from the first base. The cohort consisted of approximately 670 healthy bone marrow donors. At the time of sampling, all cohort members were nominally healthy, though unrecorded immune exposures were likely present. The donor tested CMV seropositive and was one of the 289 seropositive cohort members. A peripheral blood sample was provided by each donor, and peripheral blood mononuclear cells were used for TCR beta sequencing. Genomic DNA extraction from the blood cell samples was performed with the Qiagen DNeasy Blood Extraction Kit. About this clone: No cognate antigen has been identified for it. No quality values exist for individual bases; no much larger clone is one base distant.

The sample taken for sequencing was PBMCs. This sequence uses TRBV7-8 and TRBJ2-5; the D gene is unclear. This receptor was obtained from a woman aged 40-49 years in good health and CMV-seropositive. The DNA sequence reads TGTGCCAGCAGCTTAAGCACCTTTCAAGAGACCCAGTACTTC. Its product reads: CASSLSTFQETQYF.